This T cell receptor beta chain derives from a study of regulatory T cells in long-lasting Graves disease. CDR3-region Arm-PCR and iRepertoire HTBI primers produced the TCR beta libraries. TCRdb redid the calling of the multiplex PCR reads with MiXCR, one entry per CDR3 protein. The sample holds about 240,000 distinct CDR3 sequences, around 20% seen once. The germline CDR1 and CDR2 sequences are SGHRS and YFSETQ. J gave up 11 bases and V 0 bases, and 9 bases lay outside the gene matches. The CDR3 extends over 14 amino acids. Time point defined: newly diagnosed GD, antithyroid drugs for less than 3 months. Isolated PBMC RNA provided the starting material for the TCR library. Graves' disease diagnosis used American Thyroid Association guidelines. Patients hailed from an endocrinology department in Xi'an, China. Blood from the periphery, about 9.2 milliliters in all, was drawn into EDTA tubes. Study results and caveats: Persistent disease exhibited a predilection for TRBV28, TRBJ1-2 and TRBJ2-5.

This clonotype showed up many times. Its target is not known. Source: peripheral blood mononuclear cells (PBMCs), taken at new diagnosis, from a patient treated with antithyroid drugs. This rearrangement joins TRBV5-1 to TRBJ1-2; TRBD1 matches 8 bases. The TCR comes from a female donor with Graves disease. The CDR3 coding sequence is TGCGCCAGCAGCTTGGACCCGGGACAGGCTAAATACACCTTC. This encodes CASSLDPGQAKYTF. The complete variable domain, with remaining parts taken from reference TRBV5-1 and TRBJ1-2, reads KAGVTQTPRYLIKTRGQQVTLSCSPISGHRSVSWYQQTPGQGLQFLFEYFSETQRNKGNFPGRFSGRQFSNSRSEMNVSTLELGDSALYLCASSLDPGQAKYTFGSGTRLTVV.